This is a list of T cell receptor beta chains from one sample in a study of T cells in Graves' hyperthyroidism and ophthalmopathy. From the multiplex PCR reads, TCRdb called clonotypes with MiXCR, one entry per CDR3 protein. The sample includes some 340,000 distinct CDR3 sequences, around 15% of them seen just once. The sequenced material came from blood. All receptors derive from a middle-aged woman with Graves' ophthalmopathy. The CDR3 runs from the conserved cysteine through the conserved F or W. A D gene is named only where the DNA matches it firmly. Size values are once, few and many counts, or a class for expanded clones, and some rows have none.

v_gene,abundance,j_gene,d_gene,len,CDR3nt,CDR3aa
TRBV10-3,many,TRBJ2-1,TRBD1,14,TGTGCCATCAGTGGACAGGGGACCTACAATGAGCAGTTCTTC,CAISGQGTYNEQFF
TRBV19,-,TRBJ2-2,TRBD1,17,TGTGCCAGTAGTATAGAAGTGGACAGGGAAAAAACCGGGGAGCTGTTTTTT,CASSIEVDREKTGELFF
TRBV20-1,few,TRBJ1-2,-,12,TGCAGTGCTAGAGATGTGCAGTATGGCTACACCTTC,CSARDVQYGYTF
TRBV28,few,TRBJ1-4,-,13,TGTGCCAGCGCTTTACAGGGTCCTGAAAAACTGTTTTTT,CASALQGPEKLFF
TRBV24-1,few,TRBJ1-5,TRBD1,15,TGTGCCACCAGTGATGGGACAGGGGAGAGTCAGCCCCAGCATTTT,CATSDGTGESQPQHF
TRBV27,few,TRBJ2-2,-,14,TGTGCCAGCAGCGGGACTCCCCACACCGGGGAGCTGTTTTTT,CASSGTPHTGELFF
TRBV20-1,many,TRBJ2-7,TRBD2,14,TGCAGTGCAGCTTCGGGGGGAGTCTCCTACGAGCAGTACTTC,CSAASGGVSYEQYF
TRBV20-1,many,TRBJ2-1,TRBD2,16,TGCAGTGCTAGGGCCTGGACTAGCGGGGTCTACAATGAGCAGTTCTTC,CSARAWTSGVYNEQFF
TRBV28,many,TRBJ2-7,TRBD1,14,TGTGCCAGCAGTCTGGAACAGGGGTTTTACGAGCAGTACTTC,CASSLEQGFYEQYF
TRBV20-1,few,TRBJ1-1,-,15,TGCAGTAACATTTGGCAGGGAAATACCCGGCCTGAAGCTTTCTTT,CSNIWQGNTRPEAFF
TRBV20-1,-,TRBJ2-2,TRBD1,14,TGCAGTGCTCTCGACAGGGTGGACACCGGGGAGCTGTTTTTT,CSALDRVDTGELFF
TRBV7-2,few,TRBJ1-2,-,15,TGTGCCAGCAGCTTAGTGAGGCCTATTAACTATGGCTACACCTTC,CASSLVRPINYGYTF
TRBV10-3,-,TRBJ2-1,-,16,TGTGCCATCAGAGTAGAGACTGTCACTGCCGGCAATGAGCAGTTCTTC,CAIRVETVTAGNEQFF
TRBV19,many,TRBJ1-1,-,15,TGTGCCAGTAGTTGGGCAGTAGCCATGAACACTGAAGCTTTCTTT,CASSWAVAMNTEAFF
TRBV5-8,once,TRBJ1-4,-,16,TGTGCCAGCAGCTTGGGACAGCCCGCAACTAATGAAAAACTGTTTTTT,CASSLGQPATNEKLFF
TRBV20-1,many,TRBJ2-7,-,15,TGCAGTGCCTGGAGCGGGTATGAACTCTCCTACGAGCAGTACTTC,CSAWSGYELSYEQYF
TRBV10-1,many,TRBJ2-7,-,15,TGCGCCAGCAGTGAGTCTGGGACTGCGTCCTACGAGCAGTACTTC,CASSESGTASYEQYF
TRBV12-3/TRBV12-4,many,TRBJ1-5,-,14,TGTGCCAGCAGCCCTAATATGATCCGTCAGCCCCAGCATTTT,CASSPNMIRQPQHF
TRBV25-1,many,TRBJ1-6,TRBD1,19,TGTGCCAGCAGTGAATTTGGGACAGGGCCCGGCTCCTATAATTCACCCCTCCACTTT,CASSEFGTGPGSYNSPLHF
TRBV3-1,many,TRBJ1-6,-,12,TGTGCCAGCAATCTTGGAGGTTCACCCCTCCACTTT,CASNLGGSPLHF
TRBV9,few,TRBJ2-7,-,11,TGTCCTCCCCAGGGTGACTACGAGCAGTACTTC,CPPQGDYEQYF
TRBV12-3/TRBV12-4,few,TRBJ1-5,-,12,TGTGCCAGCAGTTTGGGTTTGCAGCCCCAGCATTTT,CASSLGLQPQHF
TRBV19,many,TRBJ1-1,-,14,TGTGCCAGTAGTACTCAGGGTATGAACACTGAAGCTTTCTTT,CASSTQGMNTEAFF
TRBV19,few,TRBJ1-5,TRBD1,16,TGTGCCAGTAGCCAACCAACAGGGGTCAACAATCAGCCCCAGCATTTT,CASSQPTGVNNQPQHF
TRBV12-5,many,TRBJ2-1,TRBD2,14,TGTGCTAGTGGTCTTAGCGGGGGGGCCGCTGAGCAGTTCTTC,CASGLSGGAAEQFF
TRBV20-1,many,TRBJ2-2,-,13,TGCAGTGCGCGGACCGGGGGCACCGGGGAGCTGTTTTTT,CSARTGGTGELFF
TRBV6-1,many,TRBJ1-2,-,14,TGTGCCAGCAGTGAAACATTGAATACCTATGGCTACACCTTC,CASSETLNTYGYTF
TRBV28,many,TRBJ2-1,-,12,TGTGCCAGCAGCGTCGGGGTAAATGAGCAGTTCTTC,CASSVGVNEQFF
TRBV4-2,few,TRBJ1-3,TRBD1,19,TGTGCCAGCAGCCGATCCCCCCTGGAAGACAGGGTTACGGGAAACACCATATATTTT,CASSRSPLEDRVTGNTIYF
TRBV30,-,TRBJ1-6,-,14,TGTGCCTGGAGTGTCGGGACCGCTAGTTCACCCCTCCACTTT,CAWSVGTASSPLHF
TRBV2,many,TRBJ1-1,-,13,TGTGCCAGCGATAACCCAGGGAACACTGAAGCTTTCTTT,CASDNPGNTEAFF
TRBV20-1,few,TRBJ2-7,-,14,TGCAGTGCTAGTCGTCTCGCGTCGAACGGCGAGCAGTACTTC,CSASRLASNGEQYF
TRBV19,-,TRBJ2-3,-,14,TGTGCCAGTAGCTCGACCTGGGGCGTGGATACGCAGTATTTT,CASSSTWGVDTQYF
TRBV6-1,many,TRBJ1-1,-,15,TGTGCCAGCAGTGAATTAGGGAGGTCGCACACTGAAGCTTTCTTT,CASSELGRSHTEAFF
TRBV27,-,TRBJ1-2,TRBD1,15,TGTGCCAGCAGTCCTCGACAGGGGGGCAAGTATGGCTACACCTTC,CASSPRQGGKYGYTF
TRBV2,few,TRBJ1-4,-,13,TGTACCAGCAACGGGGAATTTAATGAAAAACTGTTTTTT,CTSNGEFNEKLFF
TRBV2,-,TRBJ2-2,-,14,TGTGCCAGCGCTCGACTAGATGACACCGGGGAGCTGTTTTTT,CASARLDDTGELFF
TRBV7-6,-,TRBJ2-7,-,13,TGTGCCAGCAGCCTGACCGAAACCTACGAGCAGTACTTC,CASSLTETYEQYF
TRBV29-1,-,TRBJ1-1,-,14,TGCAGCGTTGGACGGGGCAGCGCGAACACTGAAGCTTTCTTT,CSVGRGSANTEAFF
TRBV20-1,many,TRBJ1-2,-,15,TGCAGTGCTAGCACAGGGCGTGAAGTAAACTATGGCTACACCTTC,CSASTGREVNYGYTF
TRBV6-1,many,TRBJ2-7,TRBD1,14,TGTGCCAGCAGCACAGGGGTTGGGACCTACGAGCAGTACTTC,CASSTGVGTYEQYF
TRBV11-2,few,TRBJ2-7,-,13,TGTGCCAGCAGCCTATTCCCGGCGGACGAGCAGTACTTC,CASSLFPADEQYF
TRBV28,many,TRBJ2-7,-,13,TGTGCCAGCAGTTTATACAAGTACTACGAGCAGTACTTC,CASSLYKYYEQYF
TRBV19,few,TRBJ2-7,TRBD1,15,TGTGCCAGTTTCATTCGGACAGGAATCCCCTACGAGCAGTACTTC,CASFIRTGIPYEQYF
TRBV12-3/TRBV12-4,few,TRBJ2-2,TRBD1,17,TGTGCCAGCAGGGGACAGCTGGGGCCCAGTTCCACCGGGGAGCTGTTTTTT,CASRGQLGPSSTGELFF
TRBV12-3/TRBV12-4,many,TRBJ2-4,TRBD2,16,TGTGCCAGCAGTCCCAGGACTAGCGGGGGGACAAACATTCAGTACTTC,CASSPRTSGGTNIQYF
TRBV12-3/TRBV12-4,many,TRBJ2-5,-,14,TGTGCCAGCAGTTTAGGTAGCCGTGGGGAGACCCAGTACTTC,CASSLGSRGETQYF
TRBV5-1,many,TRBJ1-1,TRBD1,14,TGCGCCAGCAGCCTGAGGGACAGGGACACTGAAGCTTTCTTT,CASSLRDRDTEAFF
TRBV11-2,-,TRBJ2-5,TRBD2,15,TGTGCCAGCTCTCCTCGGTCTAGCGGGGCGGAGACCCAGTACTTC,CASSPRSSGAETQYF
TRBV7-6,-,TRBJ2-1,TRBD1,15,TGTGCCAGCAGCCCAGGACAGGGTAACCACAATGAGCAGTTCTTC,CASSPGQGNHNEQFF
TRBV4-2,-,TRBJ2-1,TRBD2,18,TGTGCCAGCAGCCAACTGCTGGGGGGTCGACTAGCGGGCAATGAGCAGTTCTTC,CASSQLLGGRLAGNEQFF
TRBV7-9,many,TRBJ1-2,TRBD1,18,TGTGCCAGCAGCCCACCTTCCCGGACAGGCGAGCGGGACTATGGCTACACCTTC,CASSPPSRTGERDYGYTF
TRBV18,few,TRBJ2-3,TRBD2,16,TGTGCCAGCTCACTCAATCGACCCGGGGGGGCAGATACGCAGTATTTT,CASSLNRPGGADTQYF
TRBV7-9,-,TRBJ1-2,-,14,TGTGCCAGCAGCTTAGGAGGGGACTTGAATGGCTACACCTTC,CASSLGGDLNGYTF
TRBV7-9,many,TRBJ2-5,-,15,TGTGCCAGCAGCTTTCCGGGACCCAATAAAGAGACCCAGTACTTC,CASSFPGPNKETQYF
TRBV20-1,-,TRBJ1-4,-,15,TGCAGTGCTAGACCACTCCGGGGGACCGGTGAAAAACTGTTTTTT,CSARPLRGTGEKLFF
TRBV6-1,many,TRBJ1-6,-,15,TGTGCCAGCAGAACCTTACAGGGTAGTAATTCACCCCTCCACTTT,CASRTLQGSNSPLHF
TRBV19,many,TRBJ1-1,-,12,TGTGCCAGCAGTTACTTGAACACTGAAGCTTTCTTT,CASSYLNTEAFF
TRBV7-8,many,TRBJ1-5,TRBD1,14,TGTGCCAGCAGCCCGAACAGGGGAGACCAGCCCCAGCATTTT,CASSPNRGDQPQHF
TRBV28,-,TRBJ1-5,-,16,TGTGCCAGCAGTCCCACGACCGGGGGCGCGGATCAGCCCCAGCATTTT,CASSPTTGGADQPQHF